The 31 T cell receptor beta chains below come from one sample, sequenced in a study of T cells in Graves' hyperthyroidism and ophthalmopathy (dated by TCRdb to between 2017 and 2020). The library was generated by multiplex PCR. Instrument on record: Illumina HiSeq 2000. Amplification of TCR beta CDR3 regions was carried out from RNA transcripts. The TCR CDR3 was subjected to a first round of RT-PCR using the HTBI primer set and the Qiagen OneStep RT-PCR kit. The public reads were run again by TCRdb, first through fastp at Q25 and then through MiXCR, and only productive beta chains were kept. Every CDR3 protein is listed once, alongside the most common genes and DNA of its rows. The sample profile shows hundreds of thousands of distinct CDR3 sequences; about a sixth of them were found once. The top ten constitute more than 3% of the sample. The sequencing sample was made of blood. The receptors stem from a woman between 40 and 50 years old with Graves' ophthalmopathy.

The chain uses TRBV20-1 and TRBJ1-4; D is possibly TRBD1 (6 bases). There are 13 residues in the CDR3. V dropped 5 bases and J dropped 7 bases, with 14 bases sitting between them. Germline V CDR1 and CDR2: DFQATT, SNEGSKA (reference sequence). CDR3 DNA: TGCAGTGCTCTCGACAGGACAACTGAAAAACTGTTTTTT. Translated, it gives CSALDRTTEKLFF.

Concerning this clonotype: No conserved phenylalanine or tryptophan ends this CDR3, so it is likely a read error. V gene TRBV2 combines with J gene TRBJ2-5; weak D call: TRBD2 (6 bases). The germline V gene encodes CDR1 SNHLY and CDR2 FYNNEI. The CDR3 runs 12 residues. V lost 0 bases to trimming and J lost 8 bases, with 7 bases between them. CDR3 amino acids: CASSEAGGTQYL. The CDR3 DNA is TGTGCCAGCAGTGAAGCGGGAGGTACCCAGTACTTG.

Only a few counts were recorded for this clonotype. The gene calls are TRBV25-1 and TRBJ2-2; possibly TRBD1 for D (6 bases). Trimming left V 1 base short and J 0 bases short, with 15 bases between. The CDR3 runs to 18 residues. The germline V gene encodes CDR1 MGHDK and CDR2 SYGVNS. CDR3 amino acids: CASSEWPHRDANTGELFF. The CDR3 coding sequence is TGTGCCAGCAGTGAATGGCCCCACAGGGATGCGAACACCGGGGAGCTGTTTTTT.

About this clonotype: It may be a read error: a sequence one base away is much more abundant. The J gene is TRBJ2-5, the V gene TRBV3-1, with a tentative D call TRBD2 (7 bases). Trimming stripped 4 bases from V and 5 bases from J, with 23 bases between. The CDR3 has 17 residues. The V gene's germline CDR1 is LGHDT and CDR2 YNNKEL (reference sequence). The CDR3 loop is CASSRAGGSRGAETQYF. The DNA for the CDR3 is TGTGCCAGCAGCCGCGCGGGCGGGAGTAGGGGGGCTGAGACCCAGTACTTC.

The rearrangement uses TRBV12-3 or TRBV12-4 and TRBJ2-1; 12 nucleotides line up with TRBD2. Germline trimming cut 5 bases from V and 6 bases from J; bases unmatched to any gene: 8. The CDR3 has 16 amino acids. DNA for the CDR3: TGTGCCAGCAGTCCAGGCGGGACTAGCGGGTTCAATGAGCAGTTCTTC. This encodes CASSPGGTSGFNEQFF.

The J gene is TRBJ1-6, the V gene TRBV6-1; 8 nucleotides line up with TRBD1. The CDR3 is 13 amino acids. The trim removed 7 bases at V and 6 bases at J, leaving 2 bases unmatched. The germline CDR1 and CDR2 sequences are MNHNS and SASEGT. In nucleotides, the CDR3 is TGTGCCAGCAATGACAGGGGTAATTCACCCCTCCACTTT. Its protein is CASNDRGNSPLHF.

This clonotype has a count of ten or more. The chain joins TRBV6-5 to TRBJ1-1; TRBD1 might be the D (5 bases). V gave up 2 bases and J gave up 10 bases, with 20 bases separating them. The germline CDR1 and CDR2 sequences are MNHEY and SVGAGI. The CDR3 length is 15 residues. The DNA for the CDR3 is TGTGCCAGCAGTTACGTGGTCGGATCCCTGGGGGGAGCTTTCTTT. Translation: CASSYVVGSLGGAFF.

The chain has TRBV19 and TRBJ1-5; no definite D call. Germline V gene lookup returns CDR1 LNHDA and CDR2 SQIVND (reference sequence). V gave up 5 bases and J gave up 7 bases, with 12 bases separating them. The CDR3 runs to 13 residues. The CDR3 region is CASSVQVSQPQHF. CDR3 in DNA: TGTGCCAGTAGTGTCCAAGTTTCCCAGCCCCAGCATTTT.

This rearrangement joins TRBV5-1 to TRBJ2-1; 13 bases align to TRBD2. CDR3 length: 17 residues. The trim removed 5 bases at V and 1 base at J, leaving 6 bases unmatched. Germline CDR1 and CDR2: SGHRS and YFSETQ. The DNA for the CDR3 is TGCGCCAGCAGTAGGACTAGCGGGGGACTTTCCTACAATGAGCAGTTCTTC. Translated: CASSRTSGGLSYNEQFF.

This clonotype has only a few counts. The chain has TRBV6-2 or TRBV6-3 and TRBJ2-1, with 8 bases fitting TRBD2. CDR3 length: 12 residues. V trimming: 0 bases; J trimming: 14 bases; junction bases outside the gene matches: 3. Germline loops: CDR1 MNHEY, CDR2 SVGEGT. The CDR3 region has the DNA TGTGCCAGCAGTTACTCGGGACTAGACAAGTTCTTC. Amino acid sequence: CASSYSGLDKFF.

The sample holds a few counts of this clonotype. At one boundary the junction diverges from the germline segment, which might be a read error. This chain joins TRBV28 and TRBJ1-2, with TRBD1 as a possible D gene (5 bases). CDR3 length equals 13 residues. CDR1 and CDR2 (germline): MDHEN, SYDVKM. CDR3 nucleotides: TGTGCCAGCAGTTTCACAGGTACTTATGCCTACACCTTC. As protein: CASSFTGTYAYTF.

The sample holds many counts of this clonotype. V is TRBV20-1 and J is TRBJ2-1, with TRBD1 identical over 9 bases. CDR1 is DFQATT and CDR2 is SNEGSKA in the germline V gene (reference sequence). V gave up 3 bases and J gave up 4 bases; unmatched junction bases: 7. This CDR3 contains 15 residues. The CDR3: CSASKQGAGYNEQFF. CDR3 bases: TGCAGTGCTAGTAAACAGGGGGCGGGTTACAATGAGCAGTTCTTC.

This clonotype came up a few times. CDR3 amino acids: CASSYSNGVGETQYF. CDR3 nucleotide sequence: TGTGCCAGCAGTTACTCGAACGGGGTGGGAGAGACCCAGTACTTC. This chain joins TRBV6-5 and TRBJ2-5; a possible D gene is TRBD2 (5 bases). Per germline, CDR1 MNHEY and CDR2 SVGAGI. The CDR3 is 15 residues long. The V and J ends lost 0 bases and 4 bases respectively, with 12 bases between them.

The V and J genes are TRBV7-2 and TRBJ2-7; tentative D call: TRBD1 (6 bases). The germline CDR1 and CDR2 sequences are SGHTA and FQGNSA. There are 15 residues in the CDR3. Trimming removed 5 bases from V and 5 bases from J, with 19 bases in between. CDR3 bases: TGTGCCAGCAGCCCGAGCCAGGGGATCGTCCACGAGCAGTACTTC. Protein: CASSPSQGIVHEQYF.

This clonotype was seen many times. CDR3 in DNA: TGTGCCAGCACAACGGACAGGGCTAATGAAAAACTGTTTTTT. Amino acid sequence: CASTTDRANEKLFF. The chain has TRBV7-2 and TRBJ1-4, with 8 bases identical to TRBD1. Trimming at V came to 7 bases and at J to 3 bases, leaving 4 bases not matched to a gene. Germline V gene lookup returns CDR1 SGHTA and CDR2 FQGNSA. The CDR3 extends over 14 amino acids. The complete variable domain, with remaining parts taken from reference TRBV7-2 and TRBJ1-4, reads GAGVSQSPSNKVTEKGKDVELRCDPISGHTALYWYRQSLGQGLEFLIYFQGNSAPDKSGLPSDRFSAERTGGSVSTLTIQRTQQEDSAVYLCASTTDRANEKLFFGSGTQLSVL.

This chain joins TRBV18 and TRBJ1-2; D is undetermined. Germline CDR1 and CDR2: KGHSH and LQKENI. The ends were cut back, 2 bases at V and 0 bases at J, with 16 bases in the middle. The CDR3 is made up of 17 amino acids. DNA for the CDR3: TGTGCCAGCTCACCAATCCCGGGATACTCGGCTAACTATGGCTACACCTTC. It encodes CASSPIPGYSANYGYTF.

This clonotype came up many times. This chain links TRBV2 with TRBJ2-7; 8 bases are shared with TRBD1. CDR3 length equals 14 residues. CDR1 and CDR2 from the germline V gene are SNHLY and FYNNEI. V was pared by 8 bases and J by 1 base, with 7 bases of the junction left unmatched. The CDR3 reads CASQSGTGSYEQYF. The DNA for the CDR3 is TGTGCCAGCCAATCCGGGACAGGATCCTACGAGCAGTACTTC. Full variable domain (missing parts from reference TRBV2 and TRBJ2-7): EPEVTQTPSHQVTQMGQEVILRCVPISNHLYFYWYRQILGQKVEFLVSFYNNEISEKSEIFDDQFSVERPDGSNFTLKIRSTKLEDSAMYFCASQSGTGSYEQYFGPGTRLTVT.

This clonotype came up many times. The V gene is TRBV27, the J gene TRBJ2-7, with unresolved D. Germline lookup yields CDR1 MNHEY and CDR2 SMNVEV (reference sequence). This CDR3 region has 14 residues. Trimming removed 2 bases from V and 0 bases from J, with 8 bases in between. The DNA of the CDR3 is TGTGCCAGCAGTTTAGGCCGCCTCTCCTACGAGCAGTACTTC. As protein: CASSLGRLSYEQYF.

The J gene is TRBJ1-1, the V gene TRBV7-2; D gene unclear. From germline, CDR1 is SGHTA and CDR2 FQGNSA. The CDR3 is 15 residues long. The V end lost 5 bases, the J end lost 4 bases, and 17 bases lay between the germline ends. The CDR3 sequence: CASSTTGPLGTEAFF. CDR3 bases: TGTGCCAGCAGCACTACCGGGCCCCTAGGCACTGAAGCTTTCTTT.

This clonotype was seen ten or more times. The chain employs TRBV28 and TRBJ1-5; no firm D call. V lost 6 bases, J lost 7 bases, and 10 bases lay in between. Per the germline V gene, CDR1 is MDHEN and CDR2 is SYDVKM. The CDR3 length is 12 residues. This CDR3 is CASRLDTQPQHF. CDR3 DNA sequence: TGTGCCAGCAGACTCGACACCCAGCCCCAGCATTTT.

V is TRBV28 and J is TRBJ2-5, with D uncertain. Trimming left V 7 bases short and J 4 bases short, with 16 bases between. The CDR3 loop spans 14 amino acids. Germline loops: CDR1 MDHEN, CDR2 SYDVKM. The CDR3 DNA reads TGTGCCAGCACCAGCAGGTCAGTCCGAGAGACCCAGTACTTC. Translation: CASTSRSVRETQYF.

The chain uses TRBV11-2 and TRBJ2-6; D gene uncertain. The ends were cut back, 1 base at V and 4 bases at J, with 5 bases in the middle. The CDR3 has 14 amino acids. Germline values: CDR1 SGHAT, CDR2 FQNNGV. This CDR3 reads CASSLVRGANVLTF. The CDR3 coding sequence is TGTGCCAGCAGCTTAGTGCGGGGGGCCAACGTCCTGACTTTC.

The chain employs TRBV27 and TRBJ1-4; D is uncertain. The V gene's germline CDR1 is MNHEY and CDR2 SMNVEV (reference sequence). The length of the CDR3 is 16 residues. V was shortened by 3 bases and J by 8 bases, with 19 bases between the two germline ends. The CDR3 bases are TGTGCCAGCAGTTTCGTTCGGGCAGCCTCTGGGGAAAAACTGTTTTTT. This encodes CASSFVRAASGEKLFF. Full variable domain (missing parts from reference TRBV27 and TRBJ1-4): EAQVTQNPRYLITVTGKKLTVTCSQNMNHEYMSWYRQDPGLGLRQIYYSMNVEVTDKGDVPEGYKVSRKEKRNFPLILESPSPNQTSLYFCASSFVRAASGEKLFFGSGTQLSVL.

In its sample, this clonotype was seen a few times. The chain employs TRBV20-1 and TRBJ1-5; 10 bases fit TRBD1. The CDR3 is made up of 14 amino acids. Germline lookup yields CDR1 DFQATT and CDR2 SNEGSKA (reference sequence). With V trimmed by 6 bases and J by 5 bases, 7 bases remained unmatched. Here the CDR3 DNA reads TGCAGTGCCCAAAAAGGGACAGGGGATCAGCCCCAGCATTTT. Its translation is CSAQKGTGDQPQHF.

V is TRBV5-1 and J is TRBJ2-7; no clear D. The germline V gene has CDR1 SGHRS and CDR2 YFSETQ. The CDR3 is 15 amino acids. Trimming took off 5 bases at V and 3 bases at J, with 18 bases between the two ends. For the CDR3, the DNA is TGCGCCAGCAGGGTGGCCGACACCTACAACTACGAGCAGTACTTC. It specifies CASRVADTYNYEQYF.

This clonotype occurred many times. The rearrangement links TRBV20-1 to TRBJ2-5; D remains ambiguous. Trimming took off 3 bases at V and 4 bases at J, with 12 bases between the two ends. The length of the CDR3 is 13 residues. Germline CDR1 reads DFQATT; CDR2 reads SNEGSKA (reference sequence). The CDR3 protein is CSARGWAVETQYF. The CDR3 DNA reads TGCAGTGCTAGGGGATGGGCCGTAGAGACCCAGTACTTC.

The sample holds many counts of this clonotype. The chain has TRBV20-1 and TRBJ2-7; D is unclear. V was cut by 3 bases and J by 6 bases, with 9 bases left in between. CDR3 length: 11 amino acids. The germline V gene has CDR1 DFQATT and CDR2 SNEGSKA (reference sequence). DNA for the CDR3: TGCAGTGCTAGGGCCCAGACCGAGCAGTACTTC. Its translation: CSARAQTEQYF.

In its sample, this clonotype was seen many times. The gene calls are TRBV18 and TRBJ2-7, with TRBD1 identical over 11 bases. V shed 3 bases and J 7 bases; nucleotides not matched to a gene: 5. Germline CDR1 and CDR2: KGHSH and LQKENI. This CDR3 is 14 amino acids long. This CDR3 is CASSPWDRGEEQYF. The CDR3 DNA sequence: TGTGCCAGCTCACCCTGGGACAGGGGGGAGGAGCAGTACTTC.

This clonotype was seen ten or more times. The rearrangement links TRBV6-2 or TRBV6-3 to TRBJ2-2, with 8 bases lining up with TRBD1. The V and J ends lost 6 bases and 5 bases, in that order; junction bases with no gene match: 5. Germline V CDR1 and CDR2: MNHEY, SVGEGT. The CDR3 loop spans 14 amino acids. The CDR3 DNA follows: TGTGCCAGCAGGGTCACAGGGGGTACCGGGGAGCTGTTTTTT. Translated, it gives CASRVTGGTGELFF.

This clonotype was seen ten or more times. CDR3 residues: CASSLSQGGGSPLHF. In nucleotides, the CDR3 is TGTGCCAGCAGCTTGTCCCAGGGCGGTGGTTCACCCCTCCACTTT. The chain links TRBV11-2 to TRBJ1-6, with D perhaps TRBD1 (5 bases). This CDR3 spans 15 amino acids. Germline CDR1 reads SGHAT; CDR2 reads FQNNGV. With 3 bases removed from V and 9 bases from J, the gap between germline ends came to 15 bases. The full variable domain, in which reference TRBV11-2 and TRBJ1-6 provide the parts outside the CDR3, is EAGVAQSPRYKIIEKRQSVAFWCNPISGHATLYWYQQILGQGPKLLIQFQNNGVVDDSQLPKDRFSAERLKGVDSTLKIQPAKLEDSAVYLCASSLSQGGGSPLHFGNGTRLTVT.

This clonotype came up a few times. The gene calls are TRBV6-1 and TRBJ1-2; 8 bases fit TRBD1. V shed 5 bases, J shed 4 bases, and the junction held 18 bases outside the gene matches. Germline assignment: CDR1 MNHNS and CDR2 SASEGT. This CDR3 has 18 residues. CDR3 amino acids: CASSSEPLVDRDGYGYTF. In DNA form, the CDR3 reads TGTGCCAGCAGTTCCGAACCGCTCGTGGACAGGGATGGCTATGGCTACACCTTC.